The 25 T cell receptor beta chains given below trace back to one sample, sequenced in a study of blood T cells in healthy people across ages. Alongside a J-beta primer mix, a sample-barcoded 5' primer served in a second PCR lasting 7 to 11 cycles. TCRdb reprocessed the 5' RACE reads via MiXCR and lists one record per CDR3 protein. The table lists about 620,000 distinct CDR3 sequences, around a fifth of them singletons. The sequenced material came from blood. These receptors were obtained from a man in his 70s in good health.

The chain combines TRBV6-1 with TRBJ2-1; 12 bases fit TRBD2. CDR3 length equals 21 residues. In germline, CDR1 is MNHNS, CDR2 SASEGT. J lost 1 base, V lost 5 bases, and 18 bases had no gene match. The CDR3 bases are TGTGCCAGCAGTCAGGGCGGGGGGCTAGCGGGAGGGCCTTTTTCCTACAATGAGCAGTTCTTC. Its protein product is CASSQGGGLAGGPFSYNEQFF.

This clonotype was detected a few times. This chain links TRBV10-3 with TRBJ2-5; 12 nucleotides match TRBD2. The assigned J gene may be wrong: the sequence end matches TRBJ2-1 better. The CDR3 length is 16 residues. Germline CDR1 is ENHRY and CDR2 is SYGVKD. Here the CDR3 DNA reads TGTGCCATCAGTACATCTAGCGGGAGGGCCCTCAATGAGCAGTTCTTC. This encodes CAISTSSGRALNEQFF.

This clonotype was observed at least ten times. V and J are TRBV20-1 and TRBJ2-5; no clear D gene. The V end was cut by 0 bases, the J end by 1 base, with 9 bases between. The CDR3 runs to 14 residues. Germline assignment: CDR1 DFQATT and CDR2 SNEGSKA (reference sequence). CDR3 sequence reads: CSARDLKFQETQYF. CDR3 bases: TGCAGTGCTAGAGATCTCAAGTTCCAAGAGACCCAGTACTTC.

This chain uses TRBV6-5 with TRBJ2-5, with D perhaps assigned TRBD1 or TRBD2 (5 bases each). CDR3 length: 16 amino acids. The ends were cut back, 0 bases at V and 5 bases at J, with 16 bases in the middle. Per germline, CDR1 MNHEY and CDR2 SVGAGI. CDR3 loop: CASSYSLPGPGETQYF. In DNA form, the CDR3 reads TGTGCCAGCAGTTACTCTCTGCCGGGGCCCGGGGAGACCCAGTACTTC.

The genes are TRBV20-1 and TRBJ2-5; 11 bases align to TRBD2. The last part of the DNA fits TRBJ2-1 better; the J call may be wrong. Looked up from germline, CDR1 is DFQATT and CDR2 is SNEGSKA (reference sequence). The CDR3 spans 15 residues. CDR3 protein: CSARAAGTSGNEQFF. The CDR3 DNA follows: TGCAGTGCTAGAGCAGCCGGGACTAGCGGAAATGAGCAGTTCTTC.

A few counts support this clonotype. The chain couples TRBV15 to TRBJ2-2, with D hard to call. CDR1 is LNHNV, CDR2 YYDKDF, per germline (reference sequence). The CDR3 is 12 amino acids. The V end was cut by 3 bases, the J end by 5 bases, with 4 bases between. DNA of the CDR3: TGTGCCACCAGCAGGGAGACCGGGGAGCTGTTTTTT. Its protein product is CATSRETGELFF.

This chain's CDR3 is CSVGGTSRNTGELFF. CDR3 sequence (DNA): TGCAGCGTCGGGGGGACTAGCAGAAACACCGGGGAGCTGTTTTTT. V is TRBV29-1 and J is TRBJ2-2, with 9 bases that match TRBD2. Per the germline V gene, CDR1 is SQVTM and CDR2 is ANQGSEA. The trim removed 6 bases at V and 2 bases at J, leaving 7 bases unmatched. The CDR3 runs to 15 residues.

The V gene is TRBV10-3, the J gene TRBJ2-5, with 10 bases that match TRBD2. V trimming: 5 bases; J trimming: 3 bases; junction bases outside the gene matches: 3. The CDR3 loop spans 14 amino acids. Germline CDR1 and CDR2: ENHRY and SYGVKD. CDR3 residues: CAISSAGGEETQYF. DNA of the CDR3: TGTGCCATCAGTTCAGCGGGGGGGGAAGAGACCCAGTACTTC.

This clonotype has a count of ten or more. V is TRBV27 and J is TRBJ2-5; 10 bases agree with TRBD2. The end of the DNA is better explained by TRBJ2-7, so the J call may be wrong. Per the germline V gene, CDR1 is MNHEY and CDR2 is SMNVEV (reference sequence). The CDR3 loop spans 16 amino acids. The CDR3 DNA is TGTGCCAGCAGTTTGGGGCTAGCGGGAGTCGGTTACGAGCAGTACTTC. Residues: CASSLGLAGVGYEQYF.

At least ten counts were recorded for this clonotype. The J gene is TRBJ2-5, the V gene TRBV4-2; a possible D gene is TRBD2 (6 bases). V was pared by 1 base and J by 4 bases, with 16 bases between. Germline loops: CDR1 LGHNA, CDR2 YNFKEQ. CDR3 length: 16 amino acids. The CDR3 DNA reads as TGTGCCAGCAGCCAAGCAGCGAGGTTGGGGGGAGAGACCCAGTACTTC. The encoded protein is CASSQAARLGGETQYF.

The chain is built from TRBV7-6 and TRBJ2-7, with D perhaps being TRBD1 or TRBD2 (5 bases each). Germline CDR1 reads SGHVS; CDR2 reads FNYEAQ. The CDR3 is made up of 14 amino acids. The V end was cut by 3 bases, the J end by 10 bases, with 19 bases between. DNA for the CDR3: TGTGCCAGCAGCTTCCAAGGGACGACTTCGGAACAGTACTTC. Translated: CASSFQGTTSEQYF. Based on the CDR3 plus reference TRBV7-6 and TRBJ2-7, the full variable domain is GAGVSQSPRYKVTKRGQDVALRCDPISGHVSLYWYRQALGQGPEFLTYFNYEAQQDKSGLPNDRFSAERPEGSISTLTIQRTEQRDSAMYRCASSFQGTTSEQYFGPGTRLTVT.

A few counts support this clonotype. The chain's CDR3 is CASSPGPQRGEKLFF. Here the CDR3 DNA reads TGTGCCAGCAGCCCCGGACCCCAGAGAGGGGAAAAACTGTTTTTT. The chain couples TRBV7-2 to TRBJ1-4; D remains unclear. CDR1 is SGHTA, CDR2 FQGNSA, per germline. The V end was cut by 5 bases, the J end by 8 bases, with 18 bases between. The CDR3 totals 15 residues.

The chain employs TRBV21-1 and TRBJ1-1; the D call of TRBD1 is as the table states it, not checked on the DNA. TRBV21-1 is given as a pseudogene. CDR3 length equals 15 residues. CDR3 sequence (DNA): TGTGCCAGACGGGACAGCTTGCGTATGAACACTGAAACTTTCTTT. This sequence encodes CARRDSLRMNTETFF.

The gene calls are TRBV11-2 and TRBJ2-1; TRBD2 might be the D (5 bases). The V end lost 4 bases, the J end lost 9 bases, and 19 bases lay between the germline ends. Per germline, CDR1 SGHAT and CDR2 FQNNGV. CDR3 size: 15 residues. The CDR3 is CASSSPFETGSEQFF. Here the CDR3 DNA reads TGTGCCAGCAGCTCGCCCTTCGAAACGGGGAGTGAGCAGTTCTTC.

The rearrangement uses TRBV29-1 and TRBJ1-1; 9 nucleotides match TRBD1. This CDR3 is 13 amino acids long. Trimming removed 4 bases from V and 7 bases from J; junction bases left unmatched: 7. Looked up from germline, CDR1 is SQVTM and CDR2 is ANQGSEA. The CDR3 spells CSVGVGQGLEAFF. CDR3 sequence (DNA): TGCAGCGTTGGAGTGGGACAGGGCCTTGAAGCTTTCTTT.

This rearrangement joins TRBV5-1 to TRBJ2-1; possible D gene TRBD2, 5 bases. The CDR3 has 17 residues. V gave up 4 bases and J gave up 2 bases, with 19 bases separating them. The V gene's germline CDR1 is SGHRS and CDR2 YFSETQ. The CDR3 sequence: CASSPRMPQRTYNEQFF. The CDR3 DNA sequence: TGCGCCAGCAGCCCCCGCATGCCCCAGCGGACCTACAATGAGCAGTTCTTC.

The sample holds a few counts of this clonotype. The rearrangement uses TRBV29-1 and TRBJ2-5; tentatively, D is TRBD1 (6 bases). Trimming stripped 7 bases from V and 1 base from J, with 10 bases between. The CDR3 totals 12 residues. Germline CDR1 and CDR2: SQVTM and ANQGSEA. Written as DNA, the CDR3 is TGCAGCGCCGGACAGCCCCAAGAGACCCAGTACTTC. Translation: CSAGQPQETQYF.

The V call is TRBV6-1, the J call TRBJ2-5; D uncertain. The J call is in doubt because the DNA end fits TRBJ2-1 better. This CDR3 is built from 14 residues. Germline-derived CDR1 and CDR2 are MNHNS and SASEGT. CDR3 in amino acids: CASKLEGLSNEQFF. In DNA, the CDR3 is TGTGCCAGCAAGTTAGAAGGGCTCAGCAATGAGCAGTTCTTC.

V is TRBV25-1 and J is TRBJ2-1; 10 nucleotides line up with TRBD2. The J segment lost 4 bases and the V segment lost 6 bases, leaving 6 bases of the junction unmatched. This CDR3 contains 15 residues. Germline V gene lookup returns CDR1 MGHDK and CDR2 SYGVNS. CDR3 protein: CASRRTSGKYNEQFF. CDR3 sequence (DNA): TGTGCCAGCAGACGGACTAGCGGAAAGTACAATGAGCAGTTCTTC. Together with reference TRBV25-1 and TRBJ2-1, the CDR3 gives the full variable domain: EADIYQTPRYLVIGTGKKITLECSQTMGHDKMYWYQQDPGMELHLIHYSYGVNSTEKGDLSSESTVSRIRTEHFPLTLESARPSHTSQYLCASRRTSGKYNEQFFGPGTRLTVL.

This clonotype was counted between two and nine times. This may stem from a read error, because a much larger clone lies one nucleotide away. The V and J genes are TRBV20-1 and TRBJ2-5; 10 bases agree with TRBD2. Per germline, CDR1 DFQATT and CDR2 SNEGSKA (reference sequence). This CDR3 comprises 14 residues. This chain's CDR3 is CSSIAAGGGSERFF. The CDR3 coding sequence is TGCAGTAGTATCGCAGCGGGAGGGGGGAGTGAGCGGTTCTTC.

This clonotype was seen a handful of times. The chain couples TRBV4-1 to TRBJ1-1, with a weak D call TRBD1 (5 bases). Trimming pared 3 bases from V and 1 base from J, leaving 15 bases between. The CDR3 extends over 16 amino acids. The germline V gene encodes CDR1 MGHRA and CDR2 YSYEKL. CDR3 protein: CASSHPPGPRNTEAFF. The DNA for the CDR3 is TGCGCCAGCAGCCACCCTCCGGGACCGAGGAACACTGAAGCTTTCTTT.

This clonotype was observed a handful of times. The rearrangement uses TRBV5-4 and TRBJ2-5; 9 positions agree with TRBD1. Gene TRBJ2-1 matches the end of the DNA better, so the J call may be wrong. The CDR3 length is 15 residues. Germline CDR1 and CDR2: SGHNT and YYREEE (reference sequence). CDR3 DNA: TGTGCCAGCAGCGATCGGGACAGGGTCTACAATGAGCAGTTCTTC. Translation: CASSDRDRVYNEQFF.

This clonotype occurred a few times. The chain carries TRBV24-1 and TRBJ2-5; 8 bases line up with TRBD1. The J call is uncertain, as TRBJ2-1 better fits the DNA end. Germline values: CDR1 KGHDR, CDR2 SFDVKD. This CDR3 spans 13 amino acids. CDR3: CATSDGQGHEQFF. CDR3 sequence (DNA): TGTGCCACCAGTGATGGACAGGGCCATGAGCAGTTCTTC.

This clonotype was counted only a few times. The chain employs TRBV5-6 and TRBJ2-5, with 10 nucleotides matching TRBD1. The DNA end favors TRBJ2-7, so the J call may be wrong. The germline CDR1 and CDR2 sequences are SGHDT and YYEEEE. The CDR3 contains 15 residues. CDR3 region: CASSDGGQGFNEQYF. The CDR3 DNA reads TGTGCCAGCAGCGATGGGGGACAGGGGTTCAACGAGCAGTACTTC.

This clonotype was seen only a few times. It is likely a read error, because the conserved phenylalanine at the end of the CDR3 is missing. The V and J genes are TRBV30 and TRBJ2-7, with D hard to call. The length of the CDR3 is 13 residues. Germline-derived CDR1 and CDR2 are GTSNPN and SVGIG (reference sequence). Trimming removed 0 bases at V and 3 bases at J, with 9 bases between. CDR3 DNA sequence: TGTGCCTGGAGTGTGGCAGGAAGCTACGAGCAGTACTCC. This codes for CAWSVAGSYEQYS.